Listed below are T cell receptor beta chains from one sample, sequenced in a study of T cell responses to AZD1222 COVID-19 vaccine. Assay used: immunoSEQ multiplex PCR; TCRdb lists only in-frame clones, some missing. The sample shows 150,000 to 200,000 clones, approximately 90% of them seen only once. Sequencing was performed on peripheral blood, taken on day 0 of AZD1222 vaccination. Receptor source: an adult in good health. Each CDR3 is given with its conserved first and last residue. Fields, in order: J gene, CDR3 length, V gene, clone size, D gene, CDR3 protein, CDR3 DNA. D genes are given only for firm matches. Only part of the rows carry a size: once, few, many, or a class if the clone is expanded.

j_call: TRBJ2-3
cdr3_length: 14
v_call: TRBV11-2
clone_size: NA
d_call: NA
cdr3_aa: CASTPKGFPDTQYF
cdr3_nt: TGTGCCAGCACCCCGAAAGGGTTCCCAGATACGCAGTATTTT

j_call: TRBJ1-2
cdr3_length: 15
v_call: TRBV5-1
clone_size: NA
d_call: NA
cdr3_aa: CASSLNGESVYGYTF
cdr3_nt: TGCGCCAGCAGCTTGAACGGGGAGTCTGTTTATGGCTACACCTTC

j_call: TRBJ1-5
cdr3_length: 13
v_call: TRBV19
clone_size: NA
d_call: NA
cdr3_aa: CASSKQGDQPQHF
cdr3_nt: TGTGCCAGTAGTAAACAGGGAGATCAGCCCCAGCATTTT

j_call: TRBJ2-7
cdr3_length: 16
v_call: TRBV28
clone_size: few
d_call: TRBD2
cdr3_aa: CASSTGGGWISYEQYF
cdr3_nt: TGTGCCAGCAGTACTGGGGGGGGTTGGATCTCCTACGAGCAGTACTTC

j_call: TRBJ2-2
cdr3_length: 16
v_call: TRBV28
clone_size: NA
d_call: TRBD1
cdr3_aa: CASSHGDRTNTGELFF
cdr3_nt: TGTGCCAGCAGTCACGGGGACAGGACGAACACCGGGGAGCTGTTTTTT

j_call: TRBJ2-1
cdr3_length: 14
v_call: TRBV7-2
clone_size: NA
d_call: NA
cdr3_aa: CASSLGLLFREQFF
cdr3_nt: TGTGCCAGCAGCTTGGGACTTCTTTTTCGGGAGCAGTTCTTC

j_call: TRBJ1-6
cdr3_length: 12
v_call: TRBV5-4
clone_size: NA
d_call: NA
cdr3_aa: CASSFQFSPLHF
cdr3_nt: TGTGCCAGCAGCTTCCAGTTCTCACCCCTCCACTTT

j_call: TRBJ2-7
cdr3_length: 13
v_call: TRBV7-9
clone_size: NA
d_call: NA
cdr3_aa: CASSSDVAYEQYF
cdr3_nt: TGTGCCAGCAGCTCGGACGTAGCCTACGAGCAGTACTTC

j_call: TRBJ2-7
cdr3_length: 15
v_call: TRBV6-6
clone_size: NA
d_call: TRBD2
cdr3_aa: CASSSAGGGSYEQYF
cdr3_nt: TGTGCCAGCAGTTCAGCGGGAGGTGGGTCCTACGAGCAGTACTTC

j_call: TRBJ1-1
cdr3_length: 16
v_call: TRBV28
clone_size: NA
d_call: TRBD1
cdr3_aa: CASSSLRGRKNTEAFF
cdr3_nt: TGTGCCAGCAGTTCACTCAGGGGGCGCAAGAACACTGAAGCTTTCTTT

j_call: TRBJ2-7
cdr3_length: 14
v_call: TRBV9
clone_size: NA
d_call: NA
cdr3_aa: CASSVGYSDYEQYF
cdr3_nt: TGTGCCAGCAGCGTAGGTTACAGCGACTACGAGCAGTACTTC

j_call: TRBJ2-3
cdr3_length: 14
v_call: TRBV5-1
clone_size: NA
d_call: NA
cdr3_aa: CASSLGGQSITQYF
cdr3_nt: TGCGCCAGCAGCTTGGGGGGGCAATCTATTACGCAGTATTTT

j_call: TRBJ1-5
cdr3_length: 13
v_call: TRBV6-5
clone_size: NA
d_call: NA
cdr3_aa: CASRWDPLWEQHF
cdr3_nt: TGTGCCAGCAGATGGGACCCCCTTTGGGAGCAGCATTTT

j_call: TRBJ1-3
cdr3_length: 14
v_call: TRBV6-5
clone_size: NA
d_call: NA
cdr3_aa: CASRGGAAGNTIYF
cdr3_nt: TGTGCCAGCAGGGGAGGGGCAGCAGGAAACACCATATATTTT

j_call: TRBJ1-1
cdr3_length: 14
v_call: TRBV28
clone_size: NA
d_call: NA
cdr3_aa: CASSLWKKTPEAFF
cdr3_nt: TGTGCCAGCAGTTTATGGAAAAAGACACCTGAAGCTTTCTTT

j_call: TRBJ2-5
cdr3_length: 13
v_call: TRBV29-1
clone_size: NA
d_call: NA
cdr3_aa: CSVMVGPQETQYF
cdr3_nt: TGCAGCGTGATGGTTGGTCCACAAGAGACCCAGTACTTC

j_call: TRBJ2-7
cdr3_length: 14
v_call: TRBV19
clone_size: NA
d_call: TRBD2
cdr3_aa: CASRTSAGVYEQYF
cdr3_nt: TGTGCCAGTAGAACTAGCGCGGGGGTCTACGAGCAGTACTTC

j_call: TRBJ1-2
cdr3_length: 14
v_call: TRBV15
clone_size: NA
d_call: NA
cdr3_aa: CATSRDPGNYGYTF
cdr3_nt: TGTGCCACCAGCAGAGATCCAGGGAACTATGGCTACACCTTC

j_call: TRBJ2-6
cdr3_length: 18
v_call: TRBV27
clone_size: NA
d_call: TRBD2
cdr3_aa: CASSTASGRVSGANVLTF
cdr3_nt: TGTGCCAGCAGTACCGCTAGCGGGAGGGTCTCTGGGGCCAACGTCCTGACTTTC

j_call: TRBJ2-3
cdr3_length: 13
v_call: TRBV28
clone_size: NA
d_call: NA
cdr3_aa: CASSLDGTDTQYF
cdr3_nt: TGTGCCAGCAGTTTGGACGGCACAGATACGCAGTATTTT

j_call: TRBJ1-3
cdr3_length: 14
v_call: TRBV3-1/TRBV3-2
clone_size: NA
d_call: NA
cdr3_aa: CASSVDSSGNTIYF
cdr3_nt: TGTGCCAGCAGCGTGGACAGCTCTGGAAACACCATATATTTT

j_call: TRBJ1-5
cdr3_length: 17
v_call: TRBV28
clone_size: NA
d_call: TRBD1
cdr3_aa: CASSLLKIAGGGQPQHF
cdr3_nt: TGTGCCAGCAGTTTACTCAAAATAGCAGGGGGAGGTCAGCCCCAGCATTTT